Detailed here is one T cell receptor (beta chain). Germline CDR1 and CDR2: KGHDR and SFDVKD. V was pared by 3 bases and J by 5 bases, with 12 bases between. The CDR3 is made up of 14 amino acids. The data belong to a study of T-cell reconstitution after alpha-beta-depleted transplantation in children. Preparation of the TCRbeta library involved a method that used unique molecular identifiers. TCRdb called the PCR reads again in MiXCR, with one record for every CDR3 protein. The sample has about half a million distinct CDR3 sequences, roughly an eighth seen once; the top ten hold over 5.5%. This TCR was recovered from a human donor who donated a stem cell graft to a child with combined immunodeficiency. The rearrangement joins TRBV24-1 to TRBJ2-5, with TRBD1 as a possible D gene (6 bases). The sequences come from PBMCs from the stem cell graft donor, collected from the stem cell graft. CDR3 sequence reads: CATSDPGAGETQYF. DNA of the CDR3: TGTGCCACCAGTGATCCAGGGGCAGGGGAGACCCAGTACTTC.